The 21 T cell receptor beta chains listed next were all sequenced from one sample in a study of T cell responses to AZD1222 COVID-19 vaccine. Assay used: immunoSEQ multiplex PCR; TCRdb lists only in-frame clones, some missing. The sample yields 90,000 or so clones, around 89% seen once. The sequencing used peripheral blood, collected 28 days after the second AZD1222 dose. These receptors came from an adult who received the AZD1222 COVID-19 vaccine.

This clone was counted a few times. The chain combines TRBV4-3 with TRBJ1-6, with TRBD1 matching 9 bases. The CDR3 spans 17 residues. The V and J ends lost 0 bases and 7 bases, in that order; junction bases with no gene match: 7. Germline CDR1 reads LGHNA; CDR2 reads YSLEER. CDR3 in amino acids: CASSQEGTGFRNSPLHF. Written as DNA, the CDR3 is TGCGCCAGCAGCCAAGAGGGGACAGGGTTTCGAAATTCACCCCTCCACTTT.

The chain employs TRBV28 and TRBJ2-7, with 7 bases identical to TRBD1. The CDR3 loop spans 13 amino acids. The V segment lost 5 bases and the J segment 0 bases; nucleotides outside the gene matches: 1. CDR1 is MDHEN, CDR2 SYDVKM, per germline. The CDR3 nucleotides read TGTGCCAGCAGTAGGGGGCCCTCCTACGAGCAGTACTTC. This codes for CASSRGPSYEQYF.

The chain couples TRBV2 to TRBJ1-1; 9 bases fit TRBD1. Trimming at V came to 7 bases and at J to 7 bases, leaving 10 bases not matched to a gene. This CDR3 comprises 14 residues. Germline lookup yields CDR1 SNHLY and CDR2 FYNNEI. CDR3 protein: CASTPDRGFGEAFF. CDR3 nucleotides: TGTGCCAGCACCCCGGACAGGGGTTTTGGTGAAGCTTTCTTT.

V gene TRBV27 combines with J gene TRBJ1-1, with 10 positions matching TRBD1. This CDR3 has 12 residues. J was trimmed by 7 bases and V by 8 bases; bases with no gene match: 4. The germline gives CDR1 MNHEY, CDR2 SMNVEV (reference sequence). Here the CDR3 reads CASGDRGGEAFF. CDR3 bases: TGTGCCAGCGGGGACAGGGGAGGTGAAGCTTTCTTT.

The rearrangement uses TRBV5-1 and TRBJ1-1; 8 bases line up with TRBD1. This CDR3 comprises 17 residues. Germline CDR1 reads SGHRS; CDR2 reads YFSETQ. Trimming cost V 7 bases and J 4 bases; bases outside gene matches: 18. This CDR3 is CASSDGRAGGSGTEAFF. The CDR3 bases are TGCGCCAGCTCCGACGGCCGGGCAGGGGGCTCGGGCACTGAAGCTTTCTTT.

This clone has only one observation. The chain links TRBV5-1 to TRBJ2-7; 8 bases fit TRBD2. The V gene's germline CDR1 is SGHRS and CDR2 YFSETQ. The ends lost 1 base at V and 7 bases at J; junction bases unmatched: 1. CDR3 length equals 12 residues. In DNA form, the CDR3 reads TGCGCCAGCAGCTTGTCGGGAGGGGAGCAGTACTTC. Translation gives CASSLSGGEQYF.

The V gene is TRBV20-1, the J gene TRBJ1-1; a possible D gene is TRBD1 (5 bases). V lost 3 bases and J 1 base, leaving 15 bases between the germline ends. Looked up from germline, CDR1 is DFQATT and CDR2 is SNEGSKA (reference sequence). This CDR3 comprises 15 residues. As DNA, the CDR3 is TGCAGTGCTAGTAGGGCAGGGCTTAAGAACACTGAAGCTTTCTTT. It is translated as CSASRAGLKNTEAFF.

CDR3 region: CASSRDGYGYTF. The DNA for the CDR3 is TGTGCCAGCAGTCGGGATGGATATGGCTACACCTTC. V is TRBV2 and J is TRBJ1-2, with D hard to call. This CDR3 is built from 12 residues. Germline V gives CDR1 SNHLY, CDR2 FYNNEI. Between the trimmed V and J ends, which lost 5 bases and 5 bases, there was a span of 9 bases.

This clone was counted a few times. DNA of the CDR3: TGCGCCAGCACCAGCGGGAGGGGAGAGGGCTACACCTTC. Protein sequence: CASTSGRGEGYTF. J is TRBJ1-2 and V is TRBV5-1, with D perhaps TRBD1 (5 bases). The CDR3 has 13 residues. Germline-derived CDR1 and CDR2 are SGHRS and YFSETQ. V was pared by 6 bases and J by 8 bases, with 17 bases between.

The CDR3 loop reads CASSITGTGFMDGYTF. CDR3 bases: TGTGCCAGCAGCATCACCGGGACAGGGTTTATGGATGGCTACACCTTC. This chain links TRBV9 with TRBJ1-2; TRBD1 matches 9 bases. The CDR3 runs to 16 residues. CDR1 is SGDLS, CDR2 YYNGEE, per germline. The ends lost 4 bases at V and 6 bases at J; junction bases unmatched: 13.

This chain connects TRBV6-1 to TRBJ1-1; D gene unclear. Germline loops: CDR1 MNHNS, CDR2 SASEGT. V dropped 2 bases and J dropped 3 bases, with 13 bases sitting between them. The CDR3 is 15 residues long. The DNA for the CDR3 is TGTGCCAGCAGTGAAACTACAGCGGGCTACACTGAAGCTTTCTTT. It translates to CASSETTAGYTEAFF.

The rearrangement uses TRBV6-5 and TRBJ1-2; D possibly corresponds to TRBD1 (5 bases). Germline V CDR1 and CDR2: MNHEY, SVGAGI. V lost 2 bases and J 5 bases, leaving 12 bases between the germline ends. The CDR3 has 14 amino acids. Written as DNA, the CDR3 is TGTGCCAGCAGTTACGGGGACGCGAAGTATGGCTACACCTTC. This encodes CASSYGDAKYGYTF.

The chain carries TRBV5-8 and TRBJ1-2, with 7 bases matching TRBD1. This CDR3 is built from 15 residues. The germline V gene has CDR1 SGHTS and CDR2 YDEGEE. The ends lost 0 bases at V and 4 bases at J; junction bases unmatched: 6. As DNA, the CDR3 is TGTGCCAGCAGCTTGGCCCCCACAGGGGTCTATGGCTACACCTTC. It encodes CASSLAPTGVYGYTF.

The rearrangement uses TRBV30 and TRBJ1-1, with 7 bases lining up with TRBD1. The CDR3 spans 13 residues. The V segment lost 5 bases and the J segment 4 bases; nucleotides outside the gene matches: 7. Germline values: CDR1 GTSNPN, CDR2 SVGIG (reference sequence). The CDR3 bases are TGTGCCTGGTTTCGACAGGGCGGCACTGAAGCTTTCTTT. It specifies CAWFRQGGTEAFF.

The V gene is TRBV5-1, the J gene TRBJ2-3; the D gene could be TRBD1 or TRBD2 (5 bases each). This CDR3 has 16 residues. V was cut by 0 bases and J by 6 bases, with 17 bases left in between. Germline CDR1 and CDR2: SGHRS and YFSETQ. The CDR3 DNA reads as TGCGCCAGCAGCTTGGGGGTCGGGACCAGGAGGGATACGCAGTATTTT. Translated, it gives CASSLGVGTRRDTQYF.

This CDR3 reads CASSQDRANEQFF. The CDR3 DNA reads TGCGCCAGCAGCCAAGACAGGGCTAATGAGCAGTTCTTC. The V call is TRBV4-1, the J call TRBJ2-1, with TRBD1 as a possible D gene (5 bases). The CDR3 sequence is 13 residues long. Germline lookup yields CDR1 MGHRA and CDR2 YSYEKL. V lost 0 bases, J lost 7 bases, and 7 bases lay in between.

As concerns this clone: Mismatch with germline at one junction end may stem from a read error. The J gene is TRBJ2-1, the V gene TRBV7-7; 7 nucleotides agree with TRBD2. The CDR3 totals 12 residues. Germline lookup yields CDR1 SSHAT and CDR2 FNYEAQ (reference sequence). CDR3 sequence reads: CASSLLGGEQFF. CDR3 nucleotides: TGTGCTAGCAGCTTACTCGGGGGGGAGCAGTTCTTC.

The chain links TRBV28 to TRBJ2-7, with 9 bases aligning to TRBD1. Germline V gene sequence: CDR1 MDHEN, CDR2 SYDVKM. The CDR3 is 13 amino acids. CDR3 in DNA: TGTGCTACTGGGACAGGGAAGAACTACGAGCAGTACTTC. Translating gives CATGTGKNYEQYF.

In DNA, the CDR3 is TGTGCCAGCAGCGACGTCGGGGCAATTGTAGCTTTCTTT. Translation gives CASSDVGAIVAFF. The chain couples TRBV7-9 to TRBJ1-1; D possibly corresponds to TRBD1 (5 bases). The CDR3 contains 13 residues. Germline V gene sequence: CDR1 SEHNR, CDR2 FQNEAQ (reference sequence). Trimming took off 5 bases at V and 10 bases at J, with 17 bases between the two ends.

The rearrangement links TRBV6-5 to TRBJ1-2, with D perhaps matching TRBD1 (5 bases). Germline CDR1 MNHEY, CDR2 SVGAGI. V dropped 7 bases and J dropped 1 base, with 16 bases sitting between them. There are 15 residues in the CDR3. The DNA of the CDR3 is TGTGCCAGCAAACAGGACGTAACGTTTAACTATGGCTACACCTTC. It translates to CASKQDVTFNYGYTF.

This sequence joins TRBV4-1 and TRBJ2-1; TRBD1 agrees at 7 bases. Trimming at V came to 6 bases and at J to 7 bases, leaving 6 bases not matched to a gene. Germline V gene sequence: CDR1 MGHRA, CDR2 YSYEKL. The CDR3 runs to 13 residues. The CDR3 DNA sequence: TGCGCCAGCAGTCCCTACAGGGGTAATGAGCAGTTCTTC. It yields the protein CASSPYRGNEQFF.